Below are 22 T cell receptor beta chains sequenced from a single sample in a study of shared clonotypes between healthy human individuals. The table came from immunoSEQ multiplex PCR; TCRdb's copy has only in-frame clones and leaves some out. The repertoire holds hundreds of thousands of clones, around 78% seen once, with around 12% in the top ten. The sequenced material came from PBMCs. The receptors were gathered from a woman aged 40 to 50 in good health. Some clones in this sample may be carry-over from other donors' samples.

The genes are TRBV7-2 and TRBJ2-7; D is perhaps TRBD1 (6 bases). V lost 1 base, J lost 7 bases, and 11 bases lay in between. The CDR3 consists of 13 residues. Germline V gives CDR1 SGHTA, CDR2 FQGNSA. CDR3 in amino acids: CASSLEGVREQYF. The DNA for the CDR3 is TGTGCCAGCAGCTTAGAGGGGGTGAGGGAGCAGTACTTC.

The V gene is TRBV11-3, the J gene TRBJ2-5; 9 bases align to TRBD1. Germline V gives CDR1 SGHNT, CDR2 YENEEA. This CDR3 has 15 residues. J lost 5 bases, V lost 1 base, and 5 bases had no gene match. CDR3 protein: CASSLGQGVGETQYF. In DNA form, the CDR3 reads TGTGCCAGCAGCTTAGGACAGGGGGTCGGGGAGACCCAGTACTTC.

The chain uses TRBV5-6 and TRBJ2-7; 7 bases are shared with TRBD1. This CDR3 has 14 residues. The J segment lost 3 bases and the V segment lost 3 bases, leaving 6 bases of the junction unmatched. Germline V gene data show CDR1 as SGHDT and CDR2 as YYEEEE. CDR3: CASSWDDRVYEQYF. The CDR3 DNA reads TGTGCCAGCAGCTGGGACGACAGGGTCTACGAGCAGTACTTC.

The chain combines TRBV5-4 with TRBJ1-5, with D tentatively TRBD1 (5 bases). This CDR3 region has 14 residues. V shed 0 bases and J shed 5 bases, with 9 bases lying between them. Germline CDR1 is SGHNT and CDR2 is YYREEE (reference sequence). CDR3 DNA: TGTGCCAGCAGCTTGGGGGGCCAAGATCAGCCCCAGCATTTT. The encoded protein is CASSLGGQDQPQHF. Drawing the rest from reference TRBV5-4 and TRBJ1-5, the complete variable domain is ETGVTQSPTHLIKTRGQQVTLRCSSQSGHNTVSWYQQALGQGPQFIFQYYREEENGRGNFPPRFSGLQFPNYSSELNVNALELDDSALYLCASSLGGQDQPQHFGDGTRLSIL.

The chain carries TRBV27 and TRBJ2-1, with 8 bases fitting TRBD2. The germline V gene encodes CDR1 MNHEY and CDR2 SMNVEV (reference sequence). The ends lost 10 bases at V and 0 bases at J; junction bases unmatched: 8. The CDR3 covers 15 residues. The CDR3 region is CATRGSGGSYNEQFF. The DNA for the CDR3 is TGTGCCACTCGGGGGAGCGGGGGCTCCTACAATGAGCAGTTCTTC.

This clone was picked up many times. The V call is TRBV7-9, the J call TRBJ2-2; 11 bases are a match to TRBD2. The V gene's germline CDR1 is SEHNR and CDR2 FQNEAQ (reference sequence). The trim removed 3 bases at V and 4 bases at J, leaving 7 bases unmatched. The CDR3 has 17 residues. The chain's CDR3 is CASSFRRLAGSTGELFF. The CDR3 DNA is TGTGCCAGCAGCTTCCGTAGACTAGCGGGAAGCACCGGGGAGCTGTTTTTT.

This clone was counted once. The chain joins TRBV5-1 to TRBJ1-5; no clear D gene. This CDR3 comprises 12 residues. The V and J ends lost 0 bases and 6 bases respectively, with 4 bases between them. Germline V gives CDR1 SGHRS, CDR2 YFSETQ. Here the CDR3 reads CASSLEGQPQHF. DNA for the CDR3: TGCGCCAGCAGCTTGGAGGGTCAGCCCCAGCATTTT.

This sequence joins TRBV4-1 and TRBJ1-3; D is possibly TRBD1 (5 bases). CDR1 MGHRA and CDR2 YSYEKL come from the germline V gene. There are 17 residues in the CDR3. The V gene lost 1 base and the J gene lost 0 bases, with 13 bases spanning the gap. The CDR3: CASSQGPRTRSGNTIYF. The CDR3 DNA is TGCGCCAGCAGCCAAGGCCCTCGGACACGCTCTGGAAACACCATATATTTT.

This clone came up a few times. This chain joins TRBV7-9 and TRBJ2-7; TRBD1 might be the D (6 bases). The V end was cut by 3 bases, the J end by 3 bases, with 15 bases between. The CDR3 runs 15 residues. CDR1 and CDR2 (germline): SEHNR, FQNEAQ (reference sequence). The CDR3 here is CASSLSGTQNYEQYF. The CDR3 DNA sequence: TGTGCCAGCAGCTTGTCCGGGACACAAAACTACGAGCAGTACTTC.

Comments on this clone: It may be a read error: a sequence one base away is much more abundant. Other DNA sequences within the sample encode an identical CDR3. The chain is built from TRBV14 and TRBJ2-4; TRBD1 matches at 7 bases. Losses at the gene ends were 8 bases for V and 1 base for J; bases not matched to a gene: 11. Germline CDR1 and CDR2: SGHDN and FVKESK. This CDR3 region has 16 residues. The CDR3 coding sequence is TGTGCCAGCTCGCAAACGACAGGGTTGGCCAAAAACATTCAGTACTTC. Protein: CASSQTTGLAKNIQYF.

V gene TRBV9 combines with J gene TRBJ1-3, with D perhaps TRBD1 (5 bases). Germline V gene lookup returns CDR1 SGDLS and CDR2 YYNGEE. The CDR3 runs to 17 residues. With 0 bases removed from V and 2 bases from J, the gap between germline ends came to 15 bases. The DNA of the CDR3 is TGTGCCAGCAGCGTAGCCCTCTCGGCGGGGGCTGGAAACACCATATATTTT. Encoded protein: CASSVALSAGAGNTIYF. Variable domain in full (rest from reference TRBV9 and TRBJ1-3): DSGVTQTPKHLITATGQRVTLRCSPRSGDLSVYWYQQSLDQGLQFLIQYYNGEERAKGNILERFSAQQFPDLHSELNLSSLELGDSALYFCASSVALSAGAGNTIYFGEGSWLTVV.

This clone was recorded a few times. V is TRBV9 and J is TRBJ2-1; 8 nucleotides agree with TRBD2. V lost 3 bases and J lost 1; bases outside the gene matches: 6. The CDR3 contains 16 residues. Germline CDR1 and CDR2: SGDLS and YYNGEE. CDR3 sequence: CASSAPGTRSYNEQFF. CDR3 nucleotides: TGTGCCAGCAGCGCTCCCGGGACTAGGTCCTACAATGAGCAGTTCTTC.

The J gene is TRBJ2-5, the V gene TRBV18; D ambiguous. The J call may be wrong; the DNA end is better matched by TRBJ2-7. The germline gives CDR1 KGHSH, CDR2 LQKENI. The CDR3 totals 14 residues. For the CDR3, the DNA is TGTGCCAGCTCACCACCCGCCCGGCGAGACGAGCAGTACTTC. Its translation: CASSPPARRDEQYF.

The CDR3, as DNA: TGTGCCAGCCTGACCGAGCGGACCTACGAGCAGTACTTC. Protein: CASLTERTYEQYF. V gene TRBV2 combines with J gene TRBJ2-7; TRBD2 is a possible D gene (5 bases). The CDR3 is made up of 13 amino acids. The V gene lost 8 bases and the J gene lost 2 bases, with 13 bases spanning the gap. CDR1 is SNHLY, CDR2 FYNNEI, per germline.

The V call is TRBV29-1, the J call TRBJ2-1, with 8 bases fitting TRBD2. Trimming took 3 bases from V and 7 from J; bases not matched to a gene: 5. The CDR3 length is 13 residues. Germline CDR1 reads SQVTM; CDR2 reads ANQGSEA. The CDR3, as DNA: TGCAGCGTTGAGGCTAGCGGGTCAAATGAGCAGTTCTTC. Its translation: CSVEASGSNEQFF.

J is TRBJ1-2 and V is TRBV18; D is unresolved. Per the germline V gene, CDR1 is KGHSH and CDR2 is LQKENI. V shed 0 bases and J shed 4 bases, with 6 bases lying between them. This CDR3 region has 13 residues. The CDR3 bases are TGTGCCAGCTCACCACCGGACGGCTATGGCTACACCTTC. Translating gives CASSPPDGYGYTF.

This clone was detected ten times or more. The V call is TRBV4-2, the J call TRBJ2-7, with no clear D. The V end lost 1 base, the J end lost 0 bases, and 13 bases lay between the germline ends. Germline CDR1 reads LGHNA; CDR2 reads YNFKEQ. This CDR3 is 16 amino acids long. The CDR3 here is CASSQAGTSNSYEQYF. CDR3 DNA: TGTGCCAGCAGCCAAGCCGGTACGTCCAACTCCTACGAGCAGTACTTC.

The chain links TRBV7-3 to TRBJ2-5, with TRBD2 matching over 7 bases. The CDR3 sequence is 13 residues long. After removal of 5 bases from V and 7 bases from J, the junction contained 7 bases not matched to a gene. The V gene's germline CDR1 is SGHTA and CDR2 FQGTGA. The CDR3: CASSPPGGRTQYF. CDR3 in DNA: TGTGCCAGCAGCCCACCGGGGGGTAGGACCCAGTACTTC.

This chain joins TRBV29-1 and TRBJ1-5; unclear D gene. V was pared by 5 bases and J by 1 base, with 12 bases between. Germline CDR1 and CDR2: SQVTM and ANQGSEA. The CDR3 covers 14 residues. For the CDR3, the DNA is TGCAGCGTTTTATTGGGTCCGAGCAATCAGCCCCAGCATTTT. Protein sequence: CSVLLGPSNQPQHF.

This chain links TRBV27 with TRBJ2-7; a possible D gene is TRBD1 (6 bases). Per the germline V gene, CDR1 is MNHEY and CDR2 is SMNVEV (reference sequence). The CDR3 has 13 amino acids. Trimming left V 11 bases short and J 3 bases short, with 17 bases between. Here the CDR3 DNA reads TGTGCCGGCGCCGGACAGCCCGACTACGAGCAGTACTTC. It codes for CAGAGQPDYEQYF.

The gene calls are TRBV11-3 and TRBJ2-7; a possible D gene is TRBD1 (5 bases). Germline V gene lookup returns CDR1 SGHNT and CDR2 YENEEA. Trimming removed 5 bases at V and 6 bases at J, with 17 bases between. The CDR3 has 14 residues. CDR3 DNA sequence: TGTGCCAGCAGCCAGGGCCCCTTTGGTTTCGAGCAGTACTTC. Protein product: CASSQGPFGFEQYF.

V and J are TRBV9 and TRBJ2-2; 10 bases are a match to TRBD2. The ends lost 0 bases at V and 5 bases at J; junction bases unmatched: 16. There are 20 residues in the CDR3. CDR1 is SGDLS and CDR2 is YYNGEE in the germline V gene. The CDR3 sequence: CASSVVGRLAGDPRTGELFF. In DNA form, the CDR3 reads TGTGCCAGCAGCGTAGTCGGGAGGCTAGCGGGAGACCCCAGGACCGGGGAGCTGTTTTTT.